These 23 T cell receptor beta chains share one sample of origin, sequenced in a study of blood T cell repertoires in COVID-19. Sequenced by immunoSEQ multiplex PCR; TCRdb stores in-frame clones only, minus some. The data show about 200,000 clones, with more than 75% seen just once and less than 5.5% held by the top ten. The sample consisted of peripheral blood. The receptors were sampled from a woman aged 80 or older with acute or convalescent COVID-19.

V usage is TRBV10-3 and J usage is TRBJ2-1, with TRBD2 matching 10 bases. Germline V lookup: CDR1 ENHRY, CDR2 SYGVKD. The length of the CDR3 is 14 residues. The ends lost 6 bases at V and 8 bases at J; junction bases unmatched: 7. The CDR3 nucleotides are TGTGCCATCAGGTCTAGCGGGAGTTTCGATGAGCAGTTCTTC. Residues: CAIRSSGSFDEQFF.

The chain is built from TRBV28 and TRBJ2-4; 10 bases line up with TRBD2. The length of the CDR3 is 18 residues. Germline V gene lookup returns CDR1 MDHEN and CDR2 SYDVKM. Trimming took 5 bases from V and 8 from J; bases not matched to a gene: 18. CDR3 protein: CASSPAPGAGGMAYIQYF. The CDR3 DNA follows: TGTGCCAGCAGTCCCGCCCCGGGAGCGGGAGGGATGGCGTACATTCAGTACTTC. Looking up the rest from reference TRBV28 and TRBJ2-4 gives the full variable domain: DVKVTQSSRYLVKRTGEKVFLECVQDMDHENMFWYRQDPGLGLRLIYFSYDVKMKEKGDIPEGYSVSREKKERFSLILESASTNQTSMYLCASSPAPGAGGMAYIQYFGAGTRLSVL.

The chain is built from TRBV4-3 and TRBJ2-3; 8 nucleotides match TRBD2. V lost 0 bases, J lost 6 bases, and 14 bases stayed unmatched. The CDR3 runs to 18 residues. CDR1 and CDR2 (germline): LGHNA, YSLEER. The CDR3 spells CASSQEPPGGASKDTQYF. CDR3 DNA: TGCGCCAGCAGCCAAGAGCCCCCCGGGGGGGCCTCAAAGGATACGCAGTATTTT.

This clone was seen a single time. This chain joins TRBV11-2 and TRBJ2-5, with a tentative D call TRBD2 (6 bases). The CDR3 is 12 amino acids. The V end lost 4 bases, the J end lost 5 bases, and 8 bases lay between the germline ends. The V gene's germline CDR1 is SGHAT and CDR2 FQNNGV. Written as DNA, the CDR3 is TGTGCCAGCAGCTCCGCGGGGGAGACCCAGTACTTC. Translated: CASSSAGETQYF.

V and J are TRBV19 and TRBJ2-7; 12 nucleotides agree with TRBD1. V lost 6 bases and J lost 2; bases outside the gene matches: 8. CDR3 size: 16 residues. Germline V gene data show CDR1 as LNHDA and CDR2 as SQIVND (reference sequence). The CDR3 DNA sequence: TGTGCCAGTAGGAGACTCGGGACAGGGGGCACCTACGAGCAGTACTTC. This encodes CASRRLGTGGTYEQYF.

This clone was counted between two and nine times. The same CDR3 can be traced to other DNA sequences in this sample. The CDR3 nucleotides read TGTGCCAGCAGCTTGCAGGGGACGGGGGCCAACGTCCTGACTTTC. This gives the protein CASSLQGTGANVLTF. V usage is TRBV5-4 and J usage is TRBJ2-6, with D perhaps TRBD1 (6 bases). The V gene lost 1 base and the J gene lost 4 bases, with 9 bases spanning the gap. CDR1 SGHNT and CDR2 YYREEE come from the germline V gene (reference sequence). This CDR3 is 15 amino acids long.

The V and J genes are TRBV5-1 and TRBJ2-3; 7 bases align to TRBD1. Germline V CDR1 and CDR2: SGHRS, YFSETQ. V lost 3 bases, J lost 3 bases, and 7 bases stayed unmatched. The CDR3 covers 15 residues. This chain's CDR3 is CASSSRGQWTDTQYF. CDR3 nucleotide sequence: TGCGCCAGCAGCTCCCGGGGACAGTGGACAGATACGCAGTATTTT. Together with reference TRBV5-1 and TRBJ2-3, the CDR3 gives the full variable domain: KAGVTQTPRYLIKTRGQQVTLSCSPISGHRSVSWYQQTPGQGLQFLFEYFSETQRNKGNFPGRFSGRQFSNSRSEMNVSTLELGDSALYLCASSSRGQWTDTQYFGPGTRLTVL.

V gene TRBV7-2 combines with J gene TRBJ1-1, with D possibly TRBD1 on 6 matching bases. Trimming left V 3 bases short and J 5 bases short, with 13 bases between. Germline CDR1 SGHTA, CDR2 FQGNSA. The length of the CDR3 is 14 residues. Here the CDR3 reads CASSFQDSATEAFF. As DNA, the CDR3 is TGTGCCAGCAGCTTTCAGGACAGTGCAACTGAAGCTTTCTTT.

The chain uses TRBV23-1 and TRBJ2-5; 7 positions match TRBD1. TRBV23-1 is known as an ORF, though its function is uncertain. V shed 4 bases and J 4 bases; nucleotides not matched to a gene: 6. CDR3 length: 14 residues. The CDR3 DNA is TGCGCCAGCAGTCCAGTCCGGGACAGAGAGACCCAGTACTTC. As protein: CASSPVRDRETQYF.

V and J are TRBV24-1 and TRBJ1-5; the D gene is possibly TRBD1 (5 bases). V lost 4 bases to trimming and J lost 5 bases, with 11 bases between them. The CDR3 has 14 amino acids. Germline loops: CDR1 KGHDR, CDR2 SFDVKD. The chain's CDR3 is CATSEGGGHQPQHF. The CDR3, as DNA: TGTGCCACCAGTGAGGGGGGAGGCCATCAGCCCCAGCATTTT.

This rearrangement joins TRBV9 to TRBJ1-5; possible D gene TRBD1, 5 bases. The CDR3 spans 13 residues. Germline lookup yields CDR1 SGDLS and CDR2 YYNGEE. V lost 3 bases and J lost 7, with 11 bases in between. Here the CDR3 DNA reads TGTGCCAGCAGCGCCAGGGATCAACAGCCCCAGCATTTT. It yields the protein CASSARDQQPQHF.

This rearrangement joins TRBV19 to TRBJ1-2; TRBD1 matches at 9 bases. Germline V lookup: CDR1 LNHDA, CDR2 SQIVND (reference sequence). V shed 7 bases, J shed 5 bases, and the junction held 11 bases outside the gene matches. The CDR3 runs 15 residues. In DNA form, the CDR3 reads TGTGCCAGTATAATTGGGACAGGGAATTTTTATGGCTACACCTTC. Translation gives CASIIGTGNFYGYTF. Using reference TRBV19 and TRBJ1-2 for the parts outside the CDR3, the full variable domain is DGGITQSPKYLFRKEGQNVTLSCEQNLNHDAMYWYRQDPGQGLRLIYYSQIVNDFQKGDIAEGYSVSREKKESFPLTVTSAQKNPTAFYLCASIIGTGNFYGYTFGSGTRLTVV.

This chain uses TRBV20-1 with TRBJ2-1, with 7 bases lining up with TRBD2. J was trimmed by 4 bases and V by 3 bases; bases with no gene match: 9. Germline V CDR1 and CDR2: DFQATT, SNEGSKA (reference sequence). The CDR3 covers 15 residues. Here the CDR3 DNA reads TGCAGTGCTAGTACTCCGGGAGGAGCATACAATGAGCAGTTCTTC. Translation gives CSASTPGGAYNEQFF.

This chain uses TRBV19 with TRBJ1-6; TRBD1 agrees at 7 bases. The ends lost 4 bases at V and 7 bases at J; junction bases unmatched: 7. This CDR3 has 15 residues. CDR1 and CDR2 from the germline V gene are LNHDA and SQIVND (reference sequence). The CDR3 spells CASSRNRGENSPLHF. The CDR3, as DNA: TGTGCCAGTAGTAGGAACAGGGGAGAAAATTCACCCCTCCACTTT.

Notes on this clone: Other nucleotide sequences in the sample specify the same CDR3. The rearrangement uses TRBV11-2 and TRBJ2-3, with D possibly being TRBD1 (6 bases). The CDR3 sequence is 15 residues long. V lost 2 bases and J lost 3, with 12 bases in between. Germline CDR1 is SGHAT and CDR2 is FQNNGV. The CDR3 spells CASSLTGHSTDTQYF. In nucleotides, the CDR3 is TGTGCCAGCAGCTTAACGGGACATAGTACAGATACGCAGTATTTT.

The chain joins TRBV28 to TRBJ1-6, with TRBD1 matching over 9 bases. Germline V gene sequence: CDR1 MDHEN, CDR2 SYDVKM. Losses at the gene ends were 4 bases for V and 6 bases for J; bases not matched to a gene: 4. CDR3 size: 15 residues. For the CDR3, the DNA is TGTGCCAGCAGTTCCCCGGACAGGGGTAATTCACCCCTCCACTTT. Amino acids: CASSSPDRGNSPLHF.

The chain combines TRBV5-1 with TRBJ1-4, with D maybe TRBD1 (6 bases). Germline V lookup: CDR1 SGHRS, CDR2 YFSETQ. This CDR3 contains 16 residues. Between the trimmed V and J ends, which lost 1 base and 7 bases, there was a span of 17 bases. Written as DNA, the CDR3 is TGCGCCAGCAGCTTGAATGGACCAGGGGAGACTGAAAAACTGTTTTTT. Translation: CASSLNGPGETEKLFF.

This chain connects TRBV9 to TRBJ2-1, with TRBD2 matching over 10 bases. The trim removed 0 bases at V and 1 base at J, leaving 7 bases unmatched. Germline V gene sequence: CDR1 SGDLS, CDR2 YYNGEE. The CDR3 sequence is 18 residues long. The CDR3 DNA reads as TGTGCCAGCAGCGTAGACGGGGGACTAGCGAGTTCCTACAATGAGCAGTTCTTC. This codes for CASSVDGGLASSYNEQFF.

This chain connects TRBV7-9 to TRBJ2-6, with TRBD1 identical over 11 bases. The CDR3 sequence is 18 residues long. Per the germline V gene, CDR1 is SEHNR and CDR2 is FQNEAQ (reference sequence). V gave up 6 bases and J gave up 0 bases; unmatched junction bases: 7. The CDR3 here is CASRTGTGGTSGANVLTF. CDR3 in DNA: TGTGCCAGCAGAACGGGGACAGGGGGGACCTCTGGGGCCAACGTCCTGACTTTC. Together with reference TRBV7-9 and TRBJ2-6, the CDR3 gives the full variable domain: DTGVSQNPRHKITKRGQNVTFRCDPISEHNRLYWYRQTLGQGPEFLTYFQNEAQLEKSRLLSDRFSAERPKGSFSTLEIQRTEQGDSAMYLCASRTGTGGTSGANVLTFGAGSRLTVL.

This sequence joins TRBV9 and TRBJ2-5; maybe TRBD2 (5 bases). The CDR3 length is 15 residues. Germline CDR1 and CDR2: SGDLS and YYNGEE. The V and J ends lost 4 bases and 1 base respectively, with 14 bases between them. The CDR3 loop is CASSLGERLQETQYF. CDR3 coding DNA: TGTGCCAGCAGCCTCGGGGAACGGCTCCAAGAGACCCAGTACTTC. Together with reference TRBV9 and TRBJ2-5, the CDR3 gives the full variable domain: DSGVTQTPKHLITATGQRVTLRCSPRSGDLSVYWYQQSLDQGLQFLIQYYNGEERAKGNILERFSAQQFPDLHSELNLSSLELGDSALYFCASSLGERLQETQYFGPGTRLLVL.

The rearrangement joins TRBV2 to TRBJ1-3, with TRBD1 matching 8 bases. Trimming at V came to 4 bases and at J to 8 bases, leaving 4 bases not matched to a gene. There are 13 residues in the CDR3. Germline loops: CDR1 SNHLY, CDR2 FYNNEI. CDR3 region: CASSGTGMYTIYF. In nucleotides, the CDR3 is TGTGCCAGCAGTGGGACAGGGATGTACACCATATATTTT.

The chain has TRBV4-2 and TRBJ2-7; tentative D call: TRBD2 (6 bases). Germline-derived CDR1 and CDR2 are LGHNA and YNFKEQ. CDR3 length: 16 residues. Trimming cost V 1 base and J 0 bases, with 13 bases left between them. The CDR3 bases are TGTGCCAGCAGCCAAGGGAGCGTTAGCGGCTCCTACGAGCAGTACTTC. This sequence encodes CASSQGSVSGSYEQYF.

This chain connects TRBV29-1 to TRBJ2-3, with D tentatively TRBD1 (6 bases). Germline V lookup: CDR1 SQVTM, CDR2 ANQGSEA. There are 14 residues in the CDR3. V was trimmed by 7 bases and J by 0 bases, leaving 14 bases between them. The CDR3 nucleotides are TGCAGCGGCATTATCAGGGGAAGCACAGATACGCAGTATTTT. It yields the protein CSGIIRGSTDTQYF.